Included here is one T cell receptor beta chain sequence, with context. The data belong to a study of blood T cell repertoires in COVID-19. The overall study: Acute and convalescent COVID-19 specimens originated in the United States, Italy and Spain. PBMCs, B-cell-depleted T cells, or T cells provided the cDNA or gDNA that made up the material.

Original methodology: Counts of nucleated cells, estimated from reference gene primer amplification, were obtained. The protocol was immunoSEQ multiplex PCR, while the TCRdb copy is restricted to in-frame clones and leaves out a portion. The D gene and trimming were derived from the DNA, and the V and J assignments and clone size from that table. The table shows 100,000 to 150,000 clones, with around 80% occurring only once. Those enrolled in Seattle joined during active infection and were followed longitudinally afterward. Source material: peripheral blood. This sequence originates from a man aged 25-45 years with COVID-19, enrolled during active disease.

The CDR3 region is CAWKERSYQETQYF. Here the CDR3 DNA reads TGTGCCTGGAAGGAGCGGAGCTACCAAGAGACCCAGTACTTC. This chain uses TRBV30 with TRBJ2-5, with D tentatively TRBD2 (5 bases). The CDR3 is 14 amino acids. The V and J ends lost 4 bases and 0 bases respectively, with 12 bases between them. Germline V CDR1 and CDR2: GTSNPN, SVGIG (reference sequence).